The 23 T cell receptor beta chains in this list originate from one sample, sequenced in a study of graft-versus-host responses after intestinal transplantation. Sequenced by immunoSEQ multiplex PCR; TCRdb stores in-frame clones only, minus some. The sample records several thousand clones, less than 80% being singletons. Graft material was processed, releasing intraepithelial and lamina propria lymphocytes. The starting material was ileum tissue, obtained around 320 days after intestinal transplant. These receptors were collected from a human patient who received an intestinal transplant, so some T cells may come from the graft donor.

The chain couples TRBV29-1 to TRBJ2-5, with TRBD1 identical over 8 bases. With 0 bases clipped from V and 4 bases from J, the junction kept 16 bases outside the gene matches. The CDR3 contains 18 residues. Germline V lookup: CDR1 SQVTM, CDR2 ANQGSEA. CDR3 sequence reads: CSVEDPQQPLQGGETQYF. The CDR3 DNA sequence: TGCAGCGTTGAAGACCCCCAGCAGCCTCTACAGGGGGGAGAGACCCAGTACTTC.

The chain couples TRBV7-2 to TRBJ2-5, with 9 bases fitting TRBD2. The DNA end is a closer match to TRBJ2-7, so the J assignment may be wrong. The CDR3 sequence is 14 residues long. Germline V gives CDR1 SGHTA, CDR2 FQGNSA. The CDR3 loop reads CASSAGTSRNEQYF. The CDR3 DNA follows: TGTGCCAGCAGCGCCGGGACTAGCAGAAACGAGCAGTACTTC.

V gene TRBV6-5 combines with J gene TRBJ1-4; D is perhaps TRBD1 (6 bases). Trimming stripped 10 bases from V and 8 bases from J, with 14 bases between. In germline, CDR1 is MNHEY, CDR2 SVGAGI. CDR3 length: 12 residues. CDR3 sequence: CATSAGGEKLFF. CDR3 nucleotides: TGTGCCACTTCGGCGGGGGGCGAAAAACTGTTTTTT.

Here the CDR3 reads CASSQDLQGVGQPQHF. CDR3 DNA sequence: TGTGCCAGCAGCCAAGATCTTCAGGGAGTAGGTCAGCCCCAGCATTTT. The genes are TRBV4-2 and TRBJ1-5, with D possibly matching TRBD1 (5 bases). Trimming shortened V by 0 bases and J by 6 bases, and 15 bases separated the two germline ends. Germline values: CDR1 LGHNA, CDR2 YNFKEQ. This CDR3 comprises 16 residues.

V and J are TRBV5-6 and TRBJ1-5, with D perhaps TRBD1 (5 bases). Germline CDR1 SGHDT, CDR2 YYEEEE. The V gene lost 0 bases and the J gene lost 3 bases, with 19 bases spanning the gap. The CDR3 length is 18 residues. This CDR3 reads CASSLAPRGDRFNQPQHF. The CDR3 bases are TGTGCCAGCAGCTTGGCCCCTCGCGGGGACCGCTTCAATCAGCCCCAGCATTTT.

The CDR3 protein is CSVESRRTVEQFF. CDR3 nucleotides: TGCAGCGTTGAGAGCAGGAGGACCGTTGAGCAGTTCTTC. The chain uses TRBV29-1 and TRBJ2-1; D is perhaps TRBD2 (5 bases). With 3 bases removed from V and 9 bases from J, the gap between germline ends came to 15 bases. Germline V gene lookup returns CDR1 SQVTM and CDR2 ANQGSEA. The CDR3 consists of 13 residues.

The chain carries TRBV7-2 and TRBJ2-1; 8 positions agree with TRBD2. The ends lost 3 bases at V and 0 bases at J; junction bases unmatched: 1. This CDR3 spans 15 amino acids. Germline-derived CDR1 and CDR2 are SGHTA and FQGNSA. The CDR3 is CASSFGRASYNEQFF. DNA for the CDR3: TGTGCCAGCAGCTTCGGGAGGGCCTCCTACAATGAGCAGTTCTTC.

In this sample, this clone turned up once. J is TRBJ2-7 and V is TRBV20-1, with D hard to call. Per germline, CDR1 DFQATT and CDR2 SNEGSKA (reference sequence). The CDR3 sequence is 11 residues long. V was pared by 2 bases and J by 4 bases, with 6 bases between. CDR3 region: CSARQRYEQYF. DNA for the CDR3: TGCAGTGCTAGACAACGTTACGAGCAGTACTTC.

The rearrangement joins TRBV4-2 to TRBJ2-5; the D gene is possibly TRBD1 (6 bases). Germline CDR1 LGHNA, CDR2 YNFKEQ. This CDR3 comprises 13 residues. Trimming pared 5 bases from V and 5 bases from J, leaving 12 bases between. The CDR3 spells CASSLNRDETQYF. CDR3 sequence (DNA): TGTGCCAGCAGCTTGAACAGGGACGAGACCCAGTACTTC.

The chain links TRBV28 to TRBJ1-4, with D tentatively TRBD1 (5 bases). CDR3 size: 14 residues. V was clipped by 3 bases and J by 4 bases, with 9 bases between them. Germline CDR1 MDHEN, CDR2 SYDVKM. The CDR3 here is CASSFRQNNEKLFF. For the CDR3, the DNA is TGTGCCAGCAGTTTTCGACAGAATAATGAAAAACTGTTTTTT.

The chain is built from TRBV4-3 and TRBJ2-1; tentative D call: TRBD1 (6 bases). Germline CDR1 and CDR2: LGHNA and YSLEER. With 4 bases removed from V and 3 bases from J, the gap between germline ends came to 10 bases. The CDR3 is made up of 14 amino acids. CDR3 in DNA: TGCGCCAGCAGCCTAACAGGGTTCTACAATGAGCAGTTCTTC. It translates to CASSLTGFYNEQFF.

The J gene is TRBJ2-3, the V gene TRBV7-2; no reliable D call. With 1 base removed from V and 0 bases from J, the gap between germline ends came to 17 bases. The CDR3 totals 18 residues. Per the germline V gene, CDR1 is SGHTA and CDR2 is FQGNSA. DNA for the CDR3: TGTGCCAGCAGCTTAGTATTTGTAAGTGGAACTAGCACAGATACGCAGTATTTT. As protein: CASSLVFVSGTSTDTQYF.

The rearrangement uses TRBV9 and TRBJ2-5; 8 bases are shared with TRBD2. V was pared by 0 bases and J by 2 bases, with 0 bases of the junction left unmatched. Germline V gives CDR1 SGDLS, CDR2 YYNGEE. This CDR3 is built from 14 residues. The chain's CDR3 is CASSVAGGQETQYF. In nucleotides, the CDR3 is TGTGCCAGCAGCGTAGCGGGGGGGCAAGAGACCCAGTACTTC.

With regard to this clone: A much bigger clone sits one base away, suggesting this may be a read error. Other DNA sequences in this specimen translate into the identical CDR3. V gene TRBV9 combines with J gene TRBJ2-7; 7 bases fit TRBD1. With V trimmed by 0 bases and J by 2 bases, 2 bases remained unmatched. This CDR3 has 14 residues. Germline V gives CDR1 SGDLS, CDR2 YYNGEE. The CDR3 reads CASSVGQGAYEQYF. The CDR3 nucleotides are TGTGCCAGCAGCGTAGGTCAGGGGGCCTACGAGCAGTACTTC.

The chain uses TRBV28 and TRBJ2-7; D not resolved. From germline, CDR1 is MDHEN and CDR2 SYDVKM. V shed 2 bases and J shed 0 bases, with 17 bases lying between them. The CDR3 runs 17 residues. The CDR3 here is CASSLSLSDPSSYEQYF. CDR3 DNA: TGTGCCAGCAGTTTAAGCTTGTCAGACCCGAGCTCCTACGAGCAGTACTTC.

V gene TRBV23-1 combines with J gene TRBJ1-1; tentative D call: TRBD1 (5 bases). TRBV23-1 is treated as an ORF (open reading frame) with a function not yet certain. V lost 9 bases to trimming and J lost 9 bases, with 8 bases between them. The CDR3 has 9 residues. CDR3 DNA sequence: TGCGCCAGGAACAGGCAAGCTTTCTTT. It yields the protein CARNRQAFF.

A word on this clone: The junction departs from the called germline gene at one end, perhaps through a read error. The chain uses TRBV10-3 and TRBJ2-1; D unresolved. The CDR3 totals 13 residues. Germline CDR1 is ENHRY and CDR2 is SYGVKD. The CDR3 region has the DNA TGTGCCAGCAGTGAAGCTGGCCAGATGGTGCAGTTCTTC. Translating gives CASSEAGQMVQFF.

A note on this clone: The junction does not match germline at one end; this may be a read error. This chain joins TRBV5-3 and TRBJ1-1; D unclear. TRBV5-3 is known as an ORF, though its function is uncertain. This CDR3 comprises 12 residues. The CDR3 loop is CASSLPNTEAFF. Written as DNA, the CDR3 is TGTGCCAGCAGCTTGCCTAACACTGAAGCTTTCTTT.

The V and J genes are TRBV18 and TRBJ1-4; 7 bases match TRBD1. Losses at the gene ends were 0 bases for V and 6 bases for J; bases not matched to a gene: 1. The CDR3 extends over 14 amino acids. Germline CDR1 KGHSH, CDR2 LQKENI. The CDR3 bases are TGTGCCAGCTCACCACCCGGACAGGATGAAAAACTGTTTTTT. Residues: CASSPPGQDEKLFF.

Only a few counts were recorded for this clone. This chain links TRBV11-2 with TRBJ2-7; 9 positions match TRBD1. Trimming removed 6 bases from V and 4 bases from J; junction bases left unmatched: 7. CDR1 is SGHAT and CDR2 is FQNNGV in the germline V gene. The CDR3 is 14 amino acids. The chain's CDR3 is CASSRTGQGYEQYF. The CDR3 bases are TGTGCCAGCAGTCGTACGGGACAGGGATACGAGCAGTACTTC.

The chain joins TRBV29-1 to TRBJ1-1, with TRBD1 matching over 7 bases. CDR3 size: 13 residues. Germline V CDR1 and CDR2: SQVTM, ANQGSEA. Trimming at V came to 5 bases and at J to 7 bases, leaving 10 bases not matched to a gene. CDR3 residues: CSVRGQLGGEAFF. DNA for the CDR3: TGCAGCGTTCGGGGACAGCTTGGCGGTGAAGCTTTCTTT.

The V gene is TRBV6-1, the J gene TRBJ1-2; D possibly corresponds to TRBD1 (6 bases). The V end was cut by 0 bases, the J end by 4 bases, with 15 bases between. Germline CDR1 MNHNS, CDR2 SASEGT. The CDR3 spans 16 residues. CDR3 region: CASSEAVPGAGYGYTF. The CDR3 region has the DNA TGTGCCAGCAGTGAAGCGGTCCCAGGGGCAGGCTATGGCTACACCTTC.

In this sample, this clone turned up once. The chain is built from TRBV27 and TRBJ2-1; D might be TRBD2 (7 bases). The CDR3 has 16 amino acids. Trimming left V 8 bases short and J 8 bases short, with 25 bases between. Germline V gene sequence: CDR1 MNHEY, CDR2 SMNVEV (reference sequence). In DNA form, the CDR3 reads TGTGCCAGCGCCCTAGAATCTAGCGGTTGGACAGATGAGCAGTTCTTC. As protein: CASALESSGWTDEQFF.